The clone carrying this T cell receptor (beta chain) is a singleton in its sample. V shed 1 base and J 2 bases; nucleotides not matched to a gene: 4. CDR1 and CDR2 (germline): MNHEY, SMNVEV (reference sequence). CDR3 length equals 16 residues. The sample is drawn from a study of shared clonotypes between healthy human individuals. Study at large: Plates per donor: three CD4 naive, three CD4 memory, two CD8 naive, one CD8 memory.

Using immunoSEQ multiplex PCR, the repertoire was profiled, and TCRdb retains in-frame clones only, with some absent. Here the sample spans about 2,500,000 clones, approximately 92% being singletons. The origin of this receptor is a man aged 18 to 30 in good health. The chain recombines TRBV27 with TRBJ2-2; 7 bases match TRBD2. The sequenced sample consisted of naive CD4+ T cells sorted from blood. This sample's subset: CD45RA+ positively selected. The CDR3, as DNA: TGTGCCAGCAGTTTATGGACGGGGGGAAACACCGGGGAGCTGTTTTTT. Its translation is CASSLWTGGNTGELFF.